One sample yielded the 24 T cell receptor beta chains listed below, sequenced in a study of PD-1 blockade in classical Hodgkin lymphoma. Assay used: immunoSEQ multiplex PCR; TCRdb lists only in-frame clones, some missing. The profile covers about 7,000 clones, with 60% appearing a single time and 10% to 13% taken by the ten largest. The time point: cycle 4 day 1 (C4D1), after 6 weeks of nivolumab. After autologous stem cell transplantation all patients relapsed, and prior brentuximab vedotin exposure differed between cohorts. Researchers pulled CD8+ T cells out of thawed PBMCs using magnetic negative selection. Sequences were derived from CD8+ T cells from blood, sampled before the fourth cycle of nivolumab. These receptors were taken from a human donor with classical Hodgkin lymphoma.

The V and J genes are TRBV7-9 and TRBJ2-7; TRBD1 or TRBD2 may be the D gene (5 bases each). In germline, CDR1 is SEHNR, CDR2 FQNEAQ (reference sequence). This CDR3 spans 14 amino acids. The V end lost 5 bases, the J end lost 6 bases, and 17 bases lay between the germline ends. In nucleotides, the CDR3 is TGTGCCAGCAGCCCGAGGCAGGGACGGGTCGAGCAGTACTTC. Translated: CASSPRQGRVEQYF.

The V and J genes are TRBV4-2 and TRBJ1-1; unclear D gene. V lost 5 bases and J 5 bases, leaving 9 bases between the germline ends. This CDR3 comprises 12 residues. Germline loops: CDR1 LGHNA, CDR2 YNFKEQ. The CDR3 bases are TGTGCCAGCAGCTTACTGGGGACTGAAGCTTTCTTT. As protein: CASSLLGTEAFF.

The V and J genes are TRBV5-1 and TRBJ2-1; 9 positions agree with TRBD1. The CDR3 covers 15 residues. Germline trimming cut 0 bases from V and 9 bases from J; bases unmatched to any gene: 7. Per the germline V gene, CDR1 is SGHRS and CDR2 is YFSETQ. CDR3 DNA: TGCGCCAGCAGCTTGGTCCGGACAGGGGCGGGTGAGCAGTTCTTC. Protein: CASSLVRTGAGEQFF.

This chain links TRBV5-6 with TRBJ2-7; D remains unclear. The CDR3 has 15 amino acids. V lost 0 bases and J lost 1, with 11 bases in between. CDR1 and CDR2 (germline): SGHDT, YYEEEE. This CDR3 is CASSLEVYGSYEQYF. CDR3 bases: TGTGCCAGCAGCTTGGAGGTTTACGGTTCCTACGAGCAGTACTTC.

A few counts support this clone. The chain links TRBV9 to TRBJ1-1; the D is unclear. The germline V gene encodes CDR1 SGDLS and CDR2 YYNGEE. This CDR3 has 17 residues. V was pared by 3 bases and J by 0 bases, with 18 bases between. The CDR3 here is CASSAHGVVQMNTEAFF. CDR3 bases: TGTGCCAGCAGCGCCCACGGCGTGGTTCAGATGAACACTGAAGCTTTCTTT.

This chain connects TRBV6-1 to TRBJ2-7; D gene uncertain. V was shortened by 6 bases and J by 2 bases, with 11 bases between the two germline ends. Germline loops: CDR1 MNHNS, CDR2 SASEGT. This CDR3 region has 13 residues. CDR3 sequence reads: CASSLFLTYEQYF. The CDR3 nucleotides read TGTGCCAGCAGCCTATTTCTAACCTACGAGCAGTACTTC.

This clone has only one observation. The chain employs TRBV27 and TRBJ2-3; D uncertain. The germline V gene has CDR1 MNHEY and CDR2 SMNVEV (reference sequence). V shed 5 bases and J shed 3 bases, with 21 bases lying between them. The CDR3 sequence is 17 residues long. The CDR3 reads CASSPSRVGSRTDTQYF. The CDR3 nucleotides read TGTGCCAGCAGTCCCAGCCGGGTAGGAAGCAGGACAGATACGCAGTATTTT.

The chain joins TRBV11-2 to TRBJ2-4; D is perhaps TRBD2 (6 bases). The V end was cut by 1 base, the J end by 8 bases, with 9 bases between. CDR3 length: 13 residues. Germline values: CDR1 SGHAT, CDR2 FQNNGV. DNA of the CDR3: TGTGCCAGCAGCTTAGCGGGGGACTACATTCAGTACTTC. Translation gives CASSLAGDYIQYF. Variable domain in full (rest from reference TRBV11-2 and TRBJ2-4): EAGVAQSPRYKIIEKRQSVAFWCNPISGHATLYWYQQILGQGPKLLIQFQNNGVVDDSQLPKDRFSAERLKGVDSTLKIQPAKLEDSAVYLCASSLAGDYIQYFGAGTRLSVL.

This clone rates as medium-sized. The chain is built from TRBV14 and TRBJ1-2; 9 bases map to TRBD1. CDR3 size: 16 residues. The germline CDR1 and CDR2 sequences are SGHDN and FVKESK. Unmatched junction bases numbered 6, after V lost 2 bases and J lost 2 bases. As DNA, the CDR3 is TGTGCCAGCAGCCAAACCACAGGGGGCGCGAACTATGGCTACACCTTC. Translated: CASSQTTGGANYGYTF.

The chain employs TRBV19 and TRBJ2-1; D ambiguous. The CDR3 is 12 amino acids. The V end lost 7 bases, the J end lost 5 bases, and 9 bases lay between the germline ends. Per germline, CDR1 LNHDA and CDR2 SQIVND (reference sequence). The CDR3, as DNA: TGTGCCAGTAATTTGAAAAACAATGAGCAGTTCTTC. It is translated as CASNLKNNEQFF.

The chain couples TRBV5-6 to TRBJ1-1; unclear D gene. There are 12 residues in the CDR3. V lost 4 bases, J lost 5 bases, and 9 bases lay in between. Per the germline V gene, CDR1 is SGHDT and CDR2 is YYEEEE. The CDR3 loop reads CASSREGTEAFF. The CDR3 DNA is TGTGCCAGCAGCAGGGAGGGTACTGAAGCTTTCTTT.

This clone was observed once. The chain links TRBV13 to TRBJ2-7; no reliable D call. The V end was cut by 0 bases, the J end by 2 bases, with 5 bases between. The CDR3 totals 13 residues. CDR1 and CDR2 (germline): PRHDT, FYEKMQ (reference sequence). The CDR3 sequence is CASSLGLTYEQYF. CDR3 coding DNA: TGTGCCAGCAGCTTAGGGCTCACCTACGAGCAGTACTTC.

The CDR3 nucleotides are TGTGCCAGCAGCTTAGAGGGAGTCCCCTACAATGAGCAGTTCTTC. It yields the protein CASSLEGVPYNEQFF. V and J are TRBV7-6 and TRBJ2-1; possibly TRBD2 for D (5 bases). This CDR3 region has 15 residues. Germline V lookup: CDR1 SGHVS, CDR2 FNYEAQ. Trimming took off 1 base at V and 2 bases at J, with 9 bases between the two ends.

This chain connects TRBV7-9 to TRBJ1-2, with TRBD1 matching over 7 bases. The CDR3 is 16 residues long. Germline V gene lookup returns CDR1 SEHNR and CDR2 FQNEAQ (reference sequence). V shed 5 bases and J 8 bases; nucleotides not matched to a gene: 17. CDR3 sequence: CASSAFRDSLSFGYTF. DNA of the CDR3: TGTGCCAGCAGCGCTTTCCGGGACAGTCTATCTTTCGGCTACACCTTC.

J is TRBJ2-7 and V is TRBV9, with TRBD2 matching 13 bases. The germline gives CDR1 SGDLS, CDR2 YYNGEE. V was pared by 3 bases and J by 5 bases, with 2 bases of the junction left unmatched. The CDR3 is 14 residues long. The CDR3 region is CASSGGLAGNEQYF. DNA of the CDR3: TGTGCCAGCAGCGGGGGACTAGCGGGGAACGAGCAGTACTTC. Supplemented by reference TRBV9 and TRBJ2-7, the full variable domain reads DSGVTQTPKHLITATGQRVTLRCSPRSGDLSVYWYQQSLDQGLQFLIQYYNGEERAKGNILERFSAQQFPDLHSELNLSSLELGDSALYFCASSGGLAGNEQYFGPGTRLTVT.

The chain has TRBV9 and TRBJ2-2; D gene unclear. CDR3 length: 16 residues. The V gene lost 0 bases and the J gene lost 3 bases, with 12 bases spanning the gap. Per the germline V gene, CDR1 is SGDLS and CDR2 is YYNGEE. DNA for the CDR3: TGTGCCAGCAGCGTAGCCGACGTCTCTTACACCGGGGAGCTGTTTTTT. Protein: CASSVADVSYTGELFF.

The chain combines TRBV7-9 with TRBJ2-2, with 7 nucleotides matching TRBD1. The CDR3 extends over 16 amino acids. V shed 10 bases and J 3 bases; nucleotides not matched to a gene: 14. Per germline, CDR1 SEHNR and CDR2 FQNEAQ (reference sequence). CDR3 DNA sequence: TGTGCCACCTTACAGGGGTCCTACGATGACACCGGGGAGCTGTTTTTT. Its protein product is CATLQGSYDDTGELFF.

There are a few counts of this clone. The V and J genes are TRBV19 and TRBJ2-1; D is undetermined. The CDR3 contains 15 residues. Trimming took off 1 base at V and 4 bases at J, with 11 bases between the two ends. The germline V gene encodes CDR1 LNHDA and CDR2 SQIVND (reference sequence). The CDR3 DNA is TGTGCCAGTAGTATAGGTGTACATCCATACAATGAGCAGTTCTTC. The encoded protein is CASSIGVHPYNEQFF. Drawing the rest from reference TRBV19 and TRBJ2-1, the complete variable domain is DGGITQSPKYLFRKEGQNVTLSCEQNLNHDAMYWYRQDPGQGLRLIYYSQIVNDFQKGDIAEGYSVSREKKESFPLTVTSAQKNPTAFYLCASSIGVHPYNEQFFGPGTRLTVL.

The chain recombines TRBV27 with TRBJ1-1; D remains unclear. This CDR3 has 14 residues. Germline V gene data show CDR1 as MNHEY and CDR2 as SMNVEV (reference sequence). Trimming left V 5 bases short and J 5 bases short, with 15 bases between. CDR3 sequence reads: CASSPAGVMTEAFF. For the CDR3, the DNA is TGTGCCAGCAGTCCCGCTGGGGTGATGACTGAAGCTTTCTTT.

This clone is categorized as large. This chain joins TRBV6-6 and TRBJ2-1; the D is unclear. The CDR3 is 14 amino acids. V was trimmed by 2 bases and J by 6 bases, leaving 11 bases between them. CDR1 is MNHNY, CDR2 SVGAGI, per germline (reference sequence). The CDR3 loop reads CASSYDGVVNEQFF. CDR3 bases: TGTGCCAGCAGTTACGATGGGGTTGTCAATGAGCAGTTCTTC.

The chain is built from TRBV9 and TRBJ2-7, with D possibly being TRBD1 (6 bases). In germline, CDR1 is SGDLS, CDR2 YYNGEE. V lost 4 bases to trimming and J lost 3 bases, with 11 bases between them. CDR3 length: 13 amino acids. CDR3 sequence (DNA): TGTGCCAGCAGCCCCTCGGACAGCTACGAGCAGTACTTC. This codes for CASSPSDSYEQYF.

This chain links TRBV4-1 with TRBJ1-4, with D perhaps TRBD1 (5 bases). V lost 4 bases to trimming and J lost 4 bases, with 13 bases between them. The germline gives CDR1 MGHRA, CDR2 YSYEKL. There are 15 residues in the CDR3. The CDR3 sequence: CASSLRQWDNEKLFF. The CDR3 bases are TGCGCCAGCAGCCTTAGACAGTGGGATAATGAAAAACTGTTTTTT.

This clone is judged large. This chain joins TRBV27 and TRBJ1-3; the D gene is possibly TRBD1 (5 bases). CDR1 and CDR2 from the germline V gene are MNHEY and SMNVEV (reference sequence). The CDR3 length is 15 residues. Trimming cost V 5 bases and J 4 bases, with 15 bases left between them. The CDR3 reads CASSPRAGSGNTIYF. CDR3 bases: TGTGCCAGCAGTCCCCGCGCAGGGTCAGGAAACACCATATATTTT.

The DNA for the CDR3 is TGTGCCAGCAGCTCTATCCGCGGCCAGGGGGCCGCTACTGAAGCTTTCTTT. This codes for CASSSIRGQGAATEAFF. The rearrangement joins TRBV7-8 to TRBJ1-1; 8 bases map to TRBD1. The trim removed 4 bases at V and 5 bases at J, leaving 15 bases unmatched. There are 17 residues in the CDR3. Germline CDR1 is SGHVS and CDR2 is FQNEAQ.